This entry features one T cell receptor (beta chain) sequence. Seattle patient enrollment occurred during active infection, with longitudinal follow-up thereafter. This record comes from a study of blood T cell repertoires in COVID-19. Per germline, CDR1 MDHEN and CDR2 SYDVKM. The CDR3 is 15 residues long. The ends lost 2 bases at V and 8 bases at J; junction bases unmatched: 9. Profiling relied on immunoSEQ multiplex PCR, and the TCRdb table lists in-frame clones only, not all of them. The data contain about 390,000 clones, approximately 89% of them seen just once; the ten biggest clones take up under 3%.

The TCR was taken from a woman between 55 and 75 years old with COVID-19, enrolled during active disease. The sequenced material came from peripheral blood. The chain links TRBV28 to TRBJ1-2, with 9 bases identical to TRBD1. The chain's CDR3 is CASSLPQGAFEGYTF. The CDR3, as DNA: TGTGCCAGCAGTTTACCACAGGGGGCTTTCGAAGGCTACACCTTC.